The subject of this entry is one T cell receptor beta chain. The antigen is undetermined. This CDR3 has 16 amino acids. CDR1 ENHRY and CDR2 SYGVKD come from the germline V gene. The germline V and J ends were trimmed by 2 bases and 3 bases, with 16 bases remaining between them. Samples with a second dose at about 4 or about 12 weeks were pooled together. Sequencing was performed with immunoSEQ multiplex PCR; in TCRdb, only in-frame clones are kept and a portion is missing. This table holds around 140,000 clones, 92% found once. The data belong to a study of T cell responses to AZD1222 COVID-19 vaccine. Findings and caveats of the study: Seropositive at baseline were only a handful of AZD1222 recipients.

Source: peripheral blood, taken 28 days after the second AZD1222 dose. The rearrangement links TRBV10-3 to TRBJ1-2, with D possibly being TRBD1 (5 bases). The sequence came from an adult who received the AZD1222 COVID-19 vaccine. This CDR3 reads CAISETNSGTDYGYTF. The CDR3 nucleotides read TGTGCCATCAGTGAGACTAATTCCGGGACGGACTATGGCTACACCTTC.